The 14 T cell receptor beta chains given below trace back to one sample, sequenced in a study of cytomegalovirus exposure and HLA in healthy donors (dated by TCRdb to 2016 to 2017). Receptor amplification or capture employed the immunoSEQ multiplex PCR assay. For the multiplex PCR, a mixture combining 60 forward primers for TCR Vbeta segments and 13 reverse primers for TCR Jbeta segments was used. TCRdb retrieved this table from immuneACCESS and kept in-frame rearrangements only. Not all clones are present; in checked studies, unresolved V genes account for under half, and no reason is known for the remainder. For this sample there are about 150,000 clones; 75% appear just once. The top ten clonotypes cover roughly 7.3% of the sample. The sample comprised PBMCs. The receptor source for this set is a man younger than 40 in good health and CMV-seronegative.

The chain has TRBV6-1 and TRBJ2-6; D gene uncertain. The CDR3 totals 14 residues. The germline CDR1 and CDR2 sequences are MNHNS and SASEGT. Trimming stripped 4 bases from V and 0 bases from J, with 4 bases between. CDR3 sequence: CASSVSSGANVLTF. CDR3 bases: TGTGCCAGCAGTGTGAGCTCTGGGGCCAACGTCCTGACTTTC.

The chain employs TRBV5-1 and TRBJ2-1; 7 nucleotides agree with TRBD2. Germline V CDR1 and CDR2: SGHRS, YFSETQ. This CDR3 is 15 amino acids long. Trimming took 2 bases from V and 4 from J; bases not matched to a gene: 6. The CDR3 is CASSFGGSLYNEQFF. The CDR3 nucleotides are TGCGCCAGCAGCTTCGGGGGGTCCCTTTACAATGAGCAGTTCTTC.

This chain joins TRBV2 and TRBJ2-1; D possibly corresponds to TRBD2 (6 bases). The V and J ends lost 4 bases and 9 bases respectively, with 10 bases between them. This CDR3 has 12 residues. CDR1 is SNHLY and CDR2 is FYNNEI in the germline V gene. The CDR3 loop reads CASSVLGGEQFF. The CDR3 DNA reads as TGTGCCAGCAGTGTTTTGGGGGGTGAGCAGTTCTTC.

CDR3 loop: CASSTSGYSYEQYF. CDR3 nucleotide sequence: TGTGCCAGTAGTACATCGGGATACAGCTACGAGCAGTACTTC. The J gene is TRBJ2-7, the V gene TRBV19; the D gene is possibly TRBD2 (5 bases). The CDR3 length is 14 residues. Looked up from germline, CDR1 is LNHDA and CDR2 is SQIVND (reference sequence). The V and J ends lost 4 bases and 3 bases respectively, with 13 bases between them. Supplemented by reference TRBV19 and TRBJ2-7, the full variable domain reads DGGITQSPKYLFRKEGQNVTLSCEQNLNHDAMYWYRQDPGQGLRLIYYSQIVNDFQKGDIAEGYSVSREKKESFPLTVTSAQKNPTAFYLCASSTSGYSYEQYFGPGTRLTVT.

The chain uses TRBV28 and TRBJ1-2; 9 bases align to TRBD1. This CDR3 contains 14 residues. The junction had 9 bases not matched to a gene; V was cut back by 6 bases and J by 7 bases. Germline loops: CDR1 MDHEN, CDR2 SYDVKM. The CDR3 nucleotides are TGTGCCAGCAGCCATAACAGGGGGCAGATTGGCTACACCTTC. It translates to CASSHNRGQIGYTF.

The chain carries TRBV7-8 and TRBJ1-6; 7 bases are shared with TRBD1. The J segment lost 13 bases and the V segment lost 1 base, leaving 13 bases of the junction unmatched. CDR1 and CDR2 (germline): SGHVS, FQNEAQ. The CDR3 is 16 amino acids. CDR3 coding DNA: TGTGCCAGCAGCTTAGAGGGGGCCCCAGGGGGGTTGCCCCTCCACTTT. It translates to CASSLEGAPGGLPLHF.

The rearrangement uses TRBV19 and TRBJ2-1; D is perhaps TRBD2 (6 bases). There are 14 residues in the CDR3. V lost 7 bases and J lost 4, with 14 bases in between. CDR1 is LNHDA, CDR2 SQIVND, per germline (reference sequence). The CDR3 region is CASKLGGGYNEQFF. The CDR3 DNA sequence: TGTGCCAGTAAATTGGGGGGTGGGTACAATGAGCAGTTCTTC.

The chain links TRBV28 to TRBJ1-2, with 8 bases fitting TRBD1. Unmatched junction bases numbered 6, after V lost 2 bases and J lost 4 bases. This CDR3 comprises 15 residues. Looked up from germline, CDR1 is MDHEN and CDR2 is SYDVKM. The CDR3 spells CASSLVDRDSYGYTF. CDR3 nucleotides: TGTGCCAGCAGTTTAGTGGACAGGGATTCCTATGGCTACACCTTC.

The chain is built from TRBV2 and TRBJ1-5, with a tentative D call TRBD1 (6 bases). Looked up from germline, CDR1 is SNHLY and CDR2 is FYNNEI. V gave up 7 bases and J gave up 5 bases, with 15 bases separating them. The CDR3 has 14 residues. CDR3 in amino acids: CASKKGGGYQPQHF. CDR3 nucleotides: TGTGCCAGCAAAAAAGGGGGGGGCTATCAGCCCCAGCATTTT.

The V gene is TRBV5-6, the J gene TRBJ1-1, with 7 nucleotides matching TRBD1. With V trimmed by 0 bases and J by 8 bases, 4 bases remained unmatched. Per the germline V gene, CDR1 is SGHDT and CDR2 is YYEEEE. The CDR3 runs to 13 residues. DNA of the CDR3: TGTGCCAGCAGCTTGGGCCCACAGGGGGAAGCTTTCTTT. Amino acids: CASSLGPQGEAFF.

This chain links TRBV6-6 with TRBJ1-2; the match to TRBD1 covers 12 bases. Germline-derived CDR1 and CDR2 are MNHNY and SVGAGI (reference sequence). This CDR3 has 15 amino acids. V shed 4 bases and J 7 bases; nucleotides not matched to a gene: 7. The CDR3 DNA reads TGTGCCAGCAGTTCCCCGGGACAGGGGGCGAGTGGCTACACCTTC. Translated: CASSSPGQGASGYTF.

In DNA form, the CDR3 reads TGTGCCAGTAATCCGATGGGACAGGGCGACTATGGCTACACCTTC. This gives the protein CASNPMGQGDYGYTF. V gene TRBV19 combines with J gene TRBJ1-2, with 9 bases that match TRBD1. V dropped 7 bases and J dropped 3; count of bases not matched to a gene: 9. The CDR3 extends over 15 amino acids. CDR1 is LNHDA and CDR2 is SQIVND in the germline V gene (reference sequence). Full variable domain (outside the CDR3, taken from reference TRBV19 and TRBJ1-2): DGGITQSPKYLFRKEGQNVTLSCEQNLNHDAMYWYRQDPGQGLRLIYYSQIVNDFQKGDIAEGYSVSREKKESFPLTVTSAQKNPTAFYLCASNPMGQGDYGYTFGSGTRLTVV.

The rearrangement joins TRBV2 to TRBJ1-5; D is possibly TRBD1 (6 bases). Germline V gene lookup returns CDR1 SNHLY and CDR2 FYNNEI. V lost 7 bases and J lost 3, with 16 bases in between. This CDR3 comprises 15 residues. The CDR3 nucleotides read TGTGCCAGCACTCCTAGGGGGGGACCCAATCAGCCCCAGCATTTT. Amino acids: CASTPRGGPNQPQHF. Complete variable domain (other parts from reference TRBV2 and TRBJ1-5): EPEVTQTPSHQVTQMGQEVILRCVPISNHLYFYWYRQILGQKVEFLVSFYNNEISEKSEIFDDQFSVERPDGSNFTLKIRSTKLEDSAMYFCASTPRGGPNQPQHFGDGTRLSIL.

V and J are TRBV6-7 and TRBJ1-6, with 7 bases that match TRBD1. TRBV6-7 has ORF status, its function being uncertain. CDR3 length equals 16 residues. V was clipped by 0 bases and J by 5 bases; unmatched bases: 4. CDR3 residues: CASSYSRTGDNSPLHF. CDR3 coding DNA: TGTGCCAGCAGTTACTCGAGGACAGGAGATAATTCACCCCTCCACTTT.